This is a list of T cell receptor beta chains from one sample in a study of siplizumab effects on memory and regulatory T cells. Produced via immunoSEQ multiplex PCR; TCRdb's table is partial and in-frame only. Among 37,000 or so clones, around 90% were seen once, and the ten largest hold around 0.25%. The specimen was naive CD4+ T cells sorted from blood. These receptor sequences come from a human donor in good health. Both conserved end residues are part of each CDR3. The order of the fields is V gene, D gene, J gene, clone size, CDR3 protein, CDR3 DNA. The D gene is left open where the match is weak. Size tells how often a clone was seen (once, few, many) or the class of an expanded clone, and some rows leave it out.

TRBV7-2	TRBD1	TRBJ2-4	once	CASSIGTGRAKNIQYF	TGTGCCAGCAGCATCGGGACAGGGAGAGCCAAAAACATTCAGTACTTC
TRBV25-1	-	TRBJ1-1	once	CASSEYIGQKNTEAFF	TGTGCCAGCAGTGAATATATTGGACAGAAGAACACTGAAGCTTTCTTT
TRBV7-2	-	TRBJ1-1	-	CASSLLGTNTEAFF	TGTGCCAGCAGCTTACTCGGGACCAACACTGAAGCTTTCTTT
TRBV7-9	-	TRBJ1-3	-	CASSKAGAPGNTIYF	TGTGCCAGCAGCAAGGCGGGGGCGCCTGGAAACACCATATATTTT
TRBV19	TRBD2	TRBJ2-3	once	CASSPGLAGGPDTQYF	TGTGCCAGTAGTCCCGGACTAGCGGGGGGGCCAGATACGCAGTATTTT
TRBV19	-	TRBJ2-7	once	CASSIAGEYEQYF	TGTGCCAGTAGTATAGCCGGGGAGTACGAGCAGTACTTC
TRBV5-8	TRBD1	TRBJ1-4	-	CASSLGGQSHEKLFF	TGTGCCAGCAGCTTGGGGGGACAGTCTCATGAAAAACTGTTTTTT
TRBV14	-	TRBJ2-7	-	CASSQVGIEQYF	TGTGCCAGCAGCCAAGTAGGGATTGAGCAGTACTTC
TRBV19	-	TRBJ2-7	-	CASSVQPSSYEQYF	TGTGCCAGTAGTGTACAGCCGAGCTCCTACGAGCAGTACTTC
TRBV7-3	-	TRBJ1-5	-	CASSSEGGINQPQHF	TGTGCCAGCAGCTCCGAGGGAGGGATCAATCAGCCCCAGCATTTT
TRBV6-1	-	TRBJ1-6	-	CASSERASYNSPLHF	TGTGCCAGCAGTGAACGGGCATCCTATAATTCACCCCTCCACTTT
TRBV30	TRBD2	TRBJ2-3	-	CAWSPGTSGSTDTQYF	TGTGCCTGGAGTCCCGGGACTAGCGGTAGCACAGATACGCAGTATTTT
TRBV6-1	-	TRBJ1-2	-	CASSEVVAGTYGYTF	TGTGCCAGCAGTGAAGTGGTGGCAGGGACCTATGGCTACACCTTC
TRBV30	-	TRBJ1-4	-	CAFNQGSNEKLFF	TGTGCCTTTAACCAGGGTTCTAATGAAAAACTGTTTTTT
TRBV5-1	-	TRBJ2-7	-	CASSLVPGPYEQYF	TGCGCCAGCAGCTTGGTACCGGGACCCTACGAGCAGTACTTC
TRBV5-6	-	TRBJ2-3	-	CASSLQTDTQYF	TGTGCCAGCAGCTTACAAACAGATACGCAGTATTTT
TRBV7-3	TRBD1	TRBJ1-3	-	CASSSSGGYGNTIYF	TGTGCCAGCAGCTCTTCAGGGGGCTATGGAAACACCATATATTTT
TRBV6-5	TRBD1	TRBJ2-7	-	CASTWDRVGEQYF	TGTGCCAGCACCTGGGACAGGGTGGGCGAGCAGTACTTC
TRBV21-1	-	TRBJ1-1	-	CASIYRTGVNTEAFF	TGTGCCAGCATTTATAGGACAGGGGTGAACACTGAAGCTTTCTTT
TRBV5-1	-	TRBJ1-2	-	CASSATENYGYTF	TGCGCCAGCAGTGCGACGGAGAACTATGGCTACACCTTC
TRBV5-1	-	TRBJ1-4	-	CASSLTGAAMAEKLFF	TGCGCCAGCAGCTTGACTGGCGCCGCAATGGCTGAAAAACTGTTTTTT
TRBV6-5	-	TRBJ1-2	-	CASSYDRRAKWGYTF	TGTGCCAGCAGTTACGACCGGAGGGCGAAATGGGGCTACACCTTC
TRBV7-2	-	TRBJ1-5	-	CASSLGGRNQPQHF	TGTGCCAGCAGCTTAGGGGGTCGGAATCAGCCCCAGCATTTT
TRBV5-6	-	TRBJ1-3	-	CASSFVGGYGNTIYF	TGTGCCAGCAGCTTTGTGGGGGGGTACGGAAACACCATATATTTT